Each of the 15 T cell receptor beta chains below was sequenced from the same sample in a study of blood T cell repertoires in COVID-19 (dated by TCRdb to about 2020). Library creation used the immunoSEQ multiplex PCR assay. TCRdb retrieved this table from immuneACCESS and kept in-frame rearrangements only. Not all clones are present; in checked studies, unresolved V genes account for under half, and no reason is known for the remainder. This sample is represented by about 210,000 clones; around 89% of them were singletons. About 5% of the sample is in the top ten clones. Sequencing input: peripheral blood. The receptor set was obtained from a woman between 40 and 50 years old with acute or convalescent COVID-19.

The genes are TRBV3-1 (or the pseudogene TRBV3-2) and TRBJ1-1, with 10 bases identical to TRBD1. V lost 6 bases, J lost 8 bases, and 9 bases stayed unmatched. The germline CDR1 and CDR2 sequences are LGHDT and YNNKEL (reference sequence). The CDR3 runs to 14 residues. The CDR3 protein is CASRGHGTGEEAFF. CDR3 DNA sequence: TGTGCCAGCAGAGGCCACGGGACAGGGGAAGAAGCTTTCTTT.

This sequence joins TRBV4-1 and TRBJ1-1, with TRBD1 as a possible D gene (5 bases). The germline V gene has CDR1 MGHRA and CDR2 YSYEKL. CDR3 length equals 17 residues. V gave up 1 base and J gave up 4 bases, with 19 bases separating them. In DNA form, the CDR3 reads TGCGCCAGCAGCCAAGGCGCGGACGGACATACTGGCACTGAAGCTTTCTTT. Translated: CASSQGADGHTGTEAFF.

This chain connects TRBV7-8 to TRBJ1-1; 8 bases map to TRBD1. With V trimmed by 4 bases and J by 1 base, 2 bases remained unmatched. CDR1 is SGHVS, CDR2 FQNEAQ, per germline. CDR3 length equals 14 residues. The CDR3 DNA is TGTGCCAGCAGCTGGGACAGGAGGAACACTGAAGCTTTCTTT. This sequence encodes CASSWDRRNTEAFF.

V and J are TRBV13 and TRBJ1-4; the D gene is possibly TRBD1 (6 bases). Germline CDR1 and CDR2: PRHDT and FYEKMQ (reference sequence). The germline V and J ends were trimmed by 5 bases and 3 bases, with 22 bases remaining between them. This CDR3 is built from 18 residues. The CDR3 DNA reads TGTGCCAGCAGCGGCACAGACGGCATACAGGGTTCTAATGAAAAACTGTTTTTT. This encodes CASSGTDGIQGSNEKLFF.

This chain uses TRBV9 with TRBJ1-3; 7 bases line up with TRBD1. Germline CDR1 reads SGDLS; CDR2 reads YYNGEE. V shed 3 bases and J 7 bases; nucleotides not matched to a gene: 10. This CDR3 has 15 amino acids. The CDR3: CASSERQGEANTIYF. DNA for the CDR3: TGTGCCAGCAGCGAGCGACAGGGCGAGGCTAACACCATATATTTT.

This clone was counted a single time. The V gene is TRBV7-8, the J gene TRBJ1-4; D is possibly TRBD1 (5 bases). The CDR3 is 16 amino acids. Trimming removed 7 bases from V and 8 bases from J, with 23 bases in between. CDR1 and CDR2 (germline): SGHVS, FQNEAQ. CDR3 bases: TGTGCCAGCAATGCAAGGGCACAGGCAGGTCGGGAAAAACTGTTTTTT. It specifies CASNARAQAGREKLFF. Full variable domain (outside the CDR3, taken from reference TRBV7-8 and TRBJ1-4): GAGVSQSPRYKVAKRGQDVALRCDPISGHVSLFWYQQALGQGPEFLTYFQNEAQLDKSGLPSDRFFAERPEGSVSTLKIQRTQQEDSAVYLCASNARAQAGREKLFFGSGTQLSVL.

V and J are TRBV6-5 and TRBJ1-6; D is ambiguous. CDR3 length: 14 amino acids. V was pared by 6 bases and J by 0 bases, with 6 bases between. CDR1 and CDR2 from the germline V gene are MNHEY and SVGAGI. CDR3 sequence (DNA): TGTGCCAGCAGCTCTAGCTCCTATAATTCACCCCTCCACTTT. Translation gives CASSSSSYNSPLHF.

The rearrangement links TRBV27 to TRBJ2-1; D may be TRBD2 (6 bases). Trimming pared 10 bases from V and 7 bases from J, leaving 17 bases between. In germline, CDR1 is MNHEY, CDR2 SMNVEV (reference sequence). The CDR3 has 13 residues. The CDR3 DNA reads TGTGCCACAACCGGGGGTTGGGGGAATGAGCAGTTCTTC. Protein product: CATTGGWGNEQFF.

V gene TRBV11-2 combines with J gene TRBJ1-1; 7 nucleotides agree with TRBD1. The CDR3 is 15 residues long. The J segment lost 4 bases and the V segment lost 5 bases, leaving 10 bases of the junction unmatched. The germline V gene encodes CDR1 SGHAT and CDR2 FQNNGV. The CDR3: CASSTRRTGPTEAFF. The DNA of the CDR3 is TGTGCCAGCAGCACCCGCCGGACAGGCCCCACTGAAGCTTTCTTT.

In its sample, this clone was seen a few times. The chain couples TRBV5-8 to TRBJ1-5; 7 bases are shared with TRBD1. CDR3 size: 14 residues. Germline CDR1 and CDR2: SGHTS and YDEGEE. After removal of 3 bases from V and 4 bases from J, the junction contained 4 bases not matched to a gene. CDR3 residues: CASSSVTGNQPQHF. The CDR3 DNA reads as TGTGCCAGCAGCTCTGTGACAGGGAATCAGCCCCAGCATTTT.

The chain has TRBV12-3 or TRBV12-4 and TRBJ1-1, with no clear D. The CDR3 has 13 amino acids. Trimming cost V 6 bases and J 1 base, with 9 bases left between them. The CDR3 protein is CASSHRTNTEAFF. The CDR3 DNA reads as TGTGCCAGCAGCCACAGAACGAACACTGAAGCTTTCTTT.

V gene TRBV6-6 combines with J gene TRBJ2-3, with 9 bases identical to TRBD1. The CDR3 runs 15 residues. The V segment lost 5 bases and the J segment 4 bases; nucleotides outside the gene matches: 7. Germline V gene sequence: CDR1 MNHNY, CDR2 SVGAGI (reference sequence). CDR3 sequence: CASSQPGQGADTQYF. CDR3 in DNA: TGTGCCAGCAGTCAGCCGGGACAGGGCGCAGATACGCAGTATTTT.

The sample holds a few counts of this clone. This chain connects TRBV6-5 to TRBJ1-4; D remains unclear. The germline V gene has CDR1 MNHEY and CDR2 SVGAGI. The CDR3 loop spans 15 amino acids. V gave up 4 bases and J gave up 5 bases, with 14 bases separating them. Here the CDR3 reads CASSFLPGGNEKLFF. CDR3 nucleotide sequence: TGTGCCAGCAGTTTCCTGCCCGGAGGGAATGAAAAACTGTTTTTT.

The chain joins TRBV10-3 to TRBJ1-1; 7 nucleotides match TRBD1. The J segment lost 10 bases and the V segment lost 7 bases, leaving 15 bases of the junction unmatched. The CDR3 runs 14 residues. Germline lookup yields CDR1 ENHRY and CDR2 SYGVKD. The DNA of the CDR3 is TGTGCCATCAAGAAACAGGGGACTCAGGGGGGAGCTTTCTTT. This sequence encodes CAIKKQGTQGGAFF.

The chain couples TRBV3-1 (or the pseudogene TRBV3-2) to TRBJ1-3, with 8 bases aligning to TRBD1. Losses at the gene ends were 7 bases for V and 2 bases for J; bases not matched to a gene: 4. The germline V gene has CDR1 LGHDT and CDR2 YNNKEL (reference sequence). There are 14 residues in the CDR3. For the CDR3, the DNA is TGTGCCAGCAACTTACAGGGGGCTGGAAACACCATATATTTT. Translation gives CASNLQGAGNTIYF.